The 6 T cell receptor beta chains in this list originate from one sample, sequenced in a study of shared clonotypes between healthy human individuals. The data were produced by immunoSEQ multiplex PCR, yet TCRdb's version contains in-frame clones alone and is incomplete. The data hold over 1.4 million clones, with roughly 96% observed a single time. Material for sequencing was naive CD4+ T cells sorted from blood. Subset defined: CD45RA+ positively selected. Receptor source: a man in his thirties or forties in good health.

J is TRBJ2-4 and V is TRBV5-1; no reliable D call. There are 14 residues in the CDR3. With 3 bases removed from V and 8 bases from J, the gap between germline ends came to 15 bases. Per germline, CDR1 SGHRS and CDR2 YFSETQ. The CDR3 nucleotides are TGCGCCAGCAGCTGGACCACAACAAGGGACATTCAGTACTTC. It codes for CASSWTTTRDIQYF. The whole variable domain, remainder taken from reference TRBV5-1 and TRBJ2-4, is KAGVTQTPRYLIKTRGQQVTLSCSPISGHRSVSWYQQTPGQGLQFLFEYFSETQRNKGNFPGRFSGRQFSNSRSEMNVSTLELGDSALYLCASSWTTTRDIQYFGAGTRLSVL.

The chain links TRBV5-1 to TRBJ2-7; D not certain. Germline V gene data show CDR1 as SGHRS and CDR2 as YFSETQ. The length of the CDR3 is 14 residues. Trimming shortened V by 1 base and J by 2 bases, and 10 bases separated the two germline ends. The CDR3 DNA sequence: TGCGCCAGCAGCTTGTCGGGCCTTGCCTACGAGCAGTACTTC. Its protein is CASSLSGLAYEQYF.

The gene calls are TRBV30 and TRBJ1-5; D is undetermined. V lost 5 bases, J lost 9 bases, and 17 bases lay in between. From germline, CDR1 is GTSNPN and CDR2 SVGIG (reference sequence). This CDR3 is 13 amino acids long. The chain's CDR3 is CAWGRTGDRPQHF. The CDR3, as DNA: TGTGCCTGGGGTCGGACTGGCGATCGGCCCCAGCATTTT.

This sequence joins TRBV28 and TRBJ1-3; D may be TRBD1 (5 bases). CDR3 length equals 16 residues. The V and J ends lost 3 bases and 1 base respectively, with 13 bases between them. The germline CDR1 and CDR2 sequences are MDHEN and SYDVKM. CDR3 amino acids: CASSFVQGISGNTIYF. CDR3 in DNA: TGTGCCAGCAGTTTCGTGCAGGGTATATCTGGAAACACCATATATTTT.

CDR3 protein: CSSGDRGSYTF. As DNA, the CDR3 is TGCAGCTCAGGGGACAGGGGAAGCTACACCTTC. V gene TRBV29-1 combines with J gene TRBJ1-2; 10 nucleotides line up with TRBD1. In germline, CDR1 is SQVTM, CDR2 ANQGSEA. V lost 8 bases and J lost 9; bases outside the gene matches: 6. This CDR3 region has 11 residues.

The chain links TRBV18 to TRBJ2-1; no clear D. The CDR3 sequence is 14 residues long. V lost 2 bases, J lost 5 bases, and 10 bases lay in between. Germline V gives CDR1 KGHSH, CDR2 LQKENI. The chain's CDR3 is CASSPAVENNEQFF. The CDR3 region has the DNA TGTGCCAGCTCACCAGCGGTGGAAAACAATGAGCAGTTCTTC.